Listed below are T cell receptor beta chains from one sample, sequenced in a study of blood T cell repertoires in COVID-19. Libraries were prepared by immunoSEQ multiplex PCR; TCRdb keeps only in-frame clonotypes and omits some of them. The sample contains more than 95,000 clones, roughly 82% of which appear only once. The specimen sequenced was peripheral blood. All receptors come from a man at least 80 years old with acute or convalescent COVID-19. Both conserved end residues are part of each CDR3. D genes are given only for firm matches. Some rows have no size entry. The others give once, few or many, or a class for an expanded clone.

>TRBV18|TRBJ1-6|-|-
TGTGCCAGCTCACCACCCGATCGGTCGGCTAGTTCACCCCTCCACTTT
CASSPPDRSASSPLHF
>TRBV6-5|TRBJ1-1|-|-
TGTGCCAGCAGTTTTAAAGGGGGCACTGAAGCTTTCTTT
CASSFKGGTEAFF
>TRBV30|TRBJ2-2|few|TRBD2
TGTGCCTGGAAGACTAGCGGGGGCACCGGGGAGCTGTTTTTT
CAWKTSGGTGELFF
>TRBV5-1|TRBJ1-5|-|-
TGCGCCAGCAGCTTGGAAGGGGCAGGGTATCAGCCCCAGCATTTT
CASSLEGAGYQPQHF
>TRBV19|TRBJ1-4|-|TRBD1
TGTGCCAGTAGTGCATATCGACAGGGGGCCTACGAAAAACTGTTTTTT
CASSAYRQGAYEKLFF
>TRBV27|TRBJ2-5|-|TRBD1
TGTGCCAGCAGTCTCGGGACAGGCCGGGGGGAGACCCAGTACTTC
CASSLGTGRGETQYF
>TRBV2|TRBJ2-2|-|TRBD1
TGTGCCAGCAGCACCAAACAGGGGACCGGGGAGCTGTTTTTT
CASSTKQGTGELFF
>TRBV4-3|TRBJ2-1|-|-
TGCGCCAGCAGCCAAACTGGGTGGAGAGAGCAGTTCTTC
CASSQTGWREQFF
>TRBV4-1|TRBJ1-6|-|TRBD1
TGCGCCAGCAGCCCCGTCCCGGGACAGGGTCAAAATTCACCCCTCCACTTT
CASSPVPGQGQNSPLHF
>TRBV28|TRBJ2-3|-|TRBD2
TGTGCCAGCACCCGGGGAGGGAGCGATACGCAGTATTTT
CASTRGGSDTQYF
>TRBV14|TRBJ2-7|-|TRBD2
TGTGCCAGCAGCACCTGGGGGGGCGAGCAGTACTTC
CASSTWGGEQYF
>TRBV2|TRBJ2-7|-|TRBD1
TGTGCCAGCAGCGTGGGACAGGGGAACTACGAGCAGTACTTC
CASSVGQGNYEQYF
>TRBV30|TRBJ1-1|-|-
TGTGCCTGGAGGTGGACTGGAGAAGCTTTCTTT
CAWRWTGEAFF
>TRBV30|TRBJ1-2|-|-
TGTGCCTCCAATATTAAGAGCGGCTACACCTTC
CASNIKSGYTF
>TRBV10-3|TRBJ1-1|-|-
TGTGCCATCAGTGTCCAGGGGAACACTGAAGCTTTCTTT
CAISVQGNTEAFF
>TRBV15|TRBJ1-2|-|-
TGTGCCACCAGCAGAGCCACAGGGTCTTCCTCTTCTTCTAACTATGGCTACACCTTC
CATSRATGSSSSSNYGYTF
>TRBV30|TRBJ1-1|once|TRBD1
TGTGCCTGGAGCGCAGACAGGGAAGTGGTTGAAGCTTTCTTT
CAWSADREVVEAFF
>TRBV6-6|TRBJ1-6|-|-
TGTGCCAGCAGTTACATCTCCGGGGGAAATTCACCCCTCCACTTT
CASSYISGGNSPLHF
>TRBV29-1|TRBJ2-5|-|TRBD2
TGCAGCGTCCAGCCGGGACTAGCCGGGGGCCTGGAGACCCAGTACTTC
CSVQPGLAGGLETQYF
>TRBV4-1|TRBJ2-3|once|TRBD2
TGCGCCAGCAGCCAAGATCAAGGGACTAGTCGGGGGAGGGATACGCAGTATTTT
CASSQDQGTSRGRDTQYF
>TRBV12-3/TRBV12-4|TRBJ1-2|-|-
TGTGCCAGCAGTCCCCGGTCACGCTATGGCTACACCTTC
CASSPRSRYGYTF
>TRBV14|TRBJ2-7|-|TRBD1
TGTGCCAGCAGCTCCTACACAGGGGCCACGGGAAACGAGCAGTACTTC
CASSSYTGATGNEQYF
>TRBV30|TRBJ1-4|-|-
TGTGCCTGGAGTGTAGCGGGGACCCCGCGTGAAAAACTGTTTTTT
CAWSVAGTPREKLFF
>TRBV9|TRBJ2-6|-|-
TGTGCCAGCAGCGTAGTAGGTCAGGTGGGCTCTGGGGCCAACGTCCTGACTTTC
CASSVVGQVGSGANVLTF
>TRBV19|TRBJ1-5|-|-
TGTGCCAGTAGATCGAGAAAAAAGGCACAGGGTAGCAATCAGCCCCAGCATTTT
CASRSRKKAQGSNQPQHF
>TRBV7-9|TRBJ2-3|once|TRBD2
TGTGCCAGCAGCTCGGGACTAGCGGGGTCTAGCACAGATACGCAGTATTTT
CASSSGLAGSSTDTQYF
>TRBV9|TRBJ2-1|-|-
TGTGCCAGCAGCGTAGTAATGACAGGTCCTAAGGGCGAGCAGTTCTTC
CASSVVMTGPKGEQFF
>TRBV12-3/TRBV12-4|TRBJ2-7|-|TRBD1
TGTGCCAGCAGCGAGACAGGGAGAGGCGAGCAGTACTTC
CASSETGRGEQYF
>TRBV30|TRBJ1-2|-|TRBD1
TGTGCCTGGACCTTTCAGGGGGCCAATGGCTACACCTTC
CAWTFQGANGYTF
>TRBV9|TRBJ2-6|-|-
TGTGCCAGCAGCGCCGGCAGGGGGGCTGGGGCCAACGTCCTGACTTTC
CASSAGRGAGANVLTF
>TRBV7-9|TRBJ1-1|few|TRBD1
TGTGCCAGCAGCGGATGGACAGGGGCTAACACTGAAGCTTTCTTT
CASSGWTGANTEAFF
>TRBV5-8|TRBJ1-2|few|-
TGTGCCAGCAACGGAGTCGCAGGGTATGGCTACACCTTC
CASNGVAGYGYTF
>TRBV4-3|TRBJ1-2|-|-
TGCGCCAGCAGCCTCCACGATGGGCAGCAATACACCTTC
CASSLHDGQQYTF
>TRBV7-2|TRBJ2-7|-|TRBD2
TGTGCCAGCAGCTCCCCCGGACTAGCGGGAGGGGGGGAGCAGTACTTC
CASSSPGLAGGGEQYF
>TRBV7-2|TRBJ1-5|-|TRBD1
TGTGCCAGCAGCTTCTACAGGGGGAGCAATCAGCCCCAGCATTTT
CASSFYRGSNQPQHF
>TRBV18|TRBJ2-2|few|-
TGTGCCAGCTCACCTCAGGGGACGAACACCGGGGAGCTGTTTTTT
CASSPQGTNTGELFF
>TRBV24-1|TRBJ1-5|-|TRBD1
TGTGCCACCAGTGACCCCAGGGGGGATGTGGGCAATCAGCCCCAGCATTTT
CATSDPRGDVGNQPQHF
>TRBV5-6|TRBJ2-5|-|TRBD2
TGTGCCAGCAGCCCCCAAAGGAGTAGCGGGAGTGCGGAGACCCAGTACTTC
CASSPQRSSGSAETQYF
>TRBV19|TRBJ1-1|-|-
TGTGCCAGCGACAGCTCGCCAGACAAAACTGAAGCTTTCTTT
CASDSSPDKTEAFF
>TRBV16|TRBJ2-1|-|TRBD2
TGTGCCAGCAGCCAAACAAGGCTAGCGGACAATGAGCAGTTCTTC
CASSQTRLADNEQFF
>TRBV28|TRBJ1-6|-|-
TGTGCCAGCAGAAAAACAGGGTTCGATTCACCCCTCCACTTT
CASRKTGFDSPLHF
>TRBV28|TRBJ1-2|-|-
TGTGCCAGCTCAGGGAACTATGGCTACACCTTC
CASSGNYGYTF
>TRBV28|TRBJ1-3|-|-
TGTGCCATTACAGGACAAAAAACCATATATTTT
CAITGQKTIYF
>TRBV15|TRBJ1-1|once|-
TGTGCCACCAGCAGAGATCGACAGGCTAGGGAAGCTTTCTTT
CATSRDRQAREAFF
>TRBV3-1/TRBV3-2|TRBJ2-1|-|TRBD2
TGTGCCAGCAGCCAAGTTGCAGCGGGAGAGTTTCGACGGCAGTTCTTC
CASSQVAAGEFRRQFF
>TRBV5-1|TRBJ2-2|-|TRBD2
TGCGCCAGCAGCTTGGAGACTAGCGGGAGACGGACCGGGGAGCTGTTTTTT
CASSLETSGRRTGELFF
>TRBV5-1|TRBJ2-3|-|-
TGCGCCAGCAGCTTGGTGCCAGGGGTCACAGATACGCAGTATTTT
CASSLVPGVTDTQYF